This passage covers 28 T cell receptor beta chains from one sample sequenced in a study of cytomegalovirus exposure and HLA in healthy donors. 13 Jbeta primers and 60 Vbeta primers were used for the PCR. Profiling relied on immunoSEQ multiplex PCR, and the TCRdb table lists in-frame clones only, not all of them. The table includes over 150,000 clones, around 88% detected once. Sequencing was carried out using PBMCs. Every receptor here comes from a woman aged 25-40 years in good health and CMV-seronegative.

CDR3 sequence: CASTWTGGIGGYTF. DNA for the CDR3: TGTGCCAGCACTTGGACAGGGGGCATTGGTGGCTACACCTTC. V and J are TRBV6-1 and TRBJ1-2; 11 bases are shared with TRBD1. This CDR3 has 14 amino acids. V lost 7 bases, J lost 7 bases, and 8 bases stayed unmatched. Germline V gives CDR1 MNHNS, CDR2 SASEGT.

V and J are TRBV5-4 and TRBJ1-2; 9 nucleotides agree with TRBD1. The junction had 11 bases not matched to a gene; V was cut back by 4 bases and J by 4 bases. Germline CDR1 and CDR2: SGHNT and YYREEE (reference sequence). The CDR3 extends over 16 amino acids. The CDR3 spells CASSHHSGTGIYGYTF. CDR3 DNA sequence: TGTGCCAGCAGCCACCATTCCGGGACAGGGATCTATGGCTACACCTTC.

The chain has TRBV7-9 and TRBJ2-7; TRBD1 might be the D (6 bases). The CDR3 has 14 amino acids. V was trimmed by 6 bases and J by 1 base, leaving 13 bases between them. Germline lookup yields CDR1 SEHNR and CDR2 FQNEAQ (reference sequence). CDR3 bases: TGTGCCAGCAGGCTACAGGGTCGGTCCTACGAGCAGTACTTC. Translating gives CASRLQGRSYEQYF.

This clone is a singleton in its sample. At one end the junction does not follow the germline gene, possibly because of a read error. The rearrangement links TRBV29-1 to TRBJ1-2, with D hard to call. The CDR3 runs 13 residues. Per the germline V gene, CDR1 is SQVTM and CDR2 is ANQGSEA. CDR3 in DNA: TGCAGCGCTCAACCGGGAGCCAAGGAGGGCTACCCCTTC. It specifies CSAQPGAKEGYPF. The complete variable domain, with remaining parts taken from reference TRBV29-1 and TRBJ1-2, reads SAVISQKPSRDICQRGTSLTIQCQVDSQVTMMFWYRQQPGQSLTLIATANQGSEATYESGFVIDKFPISRPNLTFSTLTVSNMSPEDSSIYLCSAQPGAKEGYPFGSGTRLTVV.

This clone showed up many times. The rearrangement links TRBV18 to TRBJ2-7, with D possibly matching TRBD1 (6 bases). Trimming removed 2 bases from V and 5 bases from J, with 19 bases in between. The CDR3 length is 16 residues. Per germline, CDR1 KGHSH and CDR2 LQKENI. This chain's CDR3 is CASSPILGQGMHEQYF. CDR3 sequence (DNA): TGTGCCAGCTCACCAATCCTCGGGCAGGGGATGCACGAGCAGTACTTC.

The chain links TRBV29-1 to TRBJ1-1; TRBD1 is a possible D gene (5 bases). This CDR3 is 13 amino acids long. V lost 4 bases and J lost 4, with 13 bases in between. From germline, CDR1 is SQVTM and CDR2 ANQGSEA. CDR3 in amino acids: CSVAPRGGTEAFF. In nucleotides, the CDR3 is TGCAGCGTTGCACCTCGGGGGGGCACTGAAGCTTTCTTT.

The gene calls are TRBV5-1 and TRBJ1-1; D ambiguous. Germline CDR1 and CDR2: SGHRS and YFSETQ. The CDR3 extends over 14 amino acids. Between the trimmed V and J ends, which lost 4 bases and 3 bases, there was a span of 13 bases. CDR3 coding DNA: TGCGCCAGCAGCGGCCGAGGGTGGGACACTGAAGCTTTCTTT. This sequence encodes CASSGRGWDTEAFF.

The chain has TRBV18 and TRBJ2-4; the match to TRBD1 covers 7 bases. The germline V gene has CDR1 KGHSH and CDR2 LQKENI. With V trimmed by 1 base and J by 8 bases, 5 bases remained unmatched. The CDR3 length is 14 residues. The CDR3, as DNA: TGTGCCAGCTCACCACAGCAGGGGGTGGACATTCAGTACTTC. It translates to CASSPQQGVDIQYF.

This clone was observed once. V is TRBV10-1 and J is TRBJ2-7, with 10 bases that match TRBD1. CDR3 length: 14 residues. Germline assignment: CDR1 WNHNN and CDR2 SYGVQD (reference sequence). The J segment lost 4 bases and the V segment lost 2 bases, leaving 2 bases of the junction unmatched. CDR3 residues: CASSEGQGVYEQYF. In DNA, the CDR3 is TGCGCCAGCAGTGAGGGACAGGGGGTGTACGAGCAGTACTTC.

The chain joins TRBV19 to TRBJ1-1, with 7 bases lining up with TRBD1. The germline gives CDR1 LNHDA, CDR2 SQIVND (reference sequence). The CDR3 is 15 residues long. V lost 6 bases and J lost 6; bases outside the gene matches: 13. CDR3 sequence (DNA): TGTGCCAGTAGCACACCAAATCGCAGGGGGGCTGAAGCTTTCTTT. Its translation: CASSTPNRRGAEAFF.

In this sample, this clone turned up a few times. This chain uses TRBV7-3 with TRBJ1-1; D perhaps matches TRBD1 (5 bases). The germline V gene has CDR1 SGHTA and CDR2 FQGTGA. Trimming cost V 5 bases and J 11 bases, with 12 bases left between them. This CDR3 comprises 11 residues. In nucleotides, the CDR3 is TGTGCCAGCAGCGAGACAGTTATGGCTTTCTTT. Its translation: CASSETVMAFF.

V and J are TRBV10-3 and TRBJ1-2; D remains ambiguous. This CDR3 has 11 residues. V lost 3 bases and J 4 bases, leaving 3 bases between the germline ends. The germline CDR1 and CDR2 sequences are ENHRY and SYGVKD. CDR3 amino acids: CAISDSYGYTF. For the CDR3, the DNA is TGTGCCATCAGTGACAGCTATGGCTACACCTTC.

V is TRBV6-4 and J is TRBJ2-2, with 10 bases fitting TRBD2. Trimming removed 4 bases from V and 5 bases from J; junction bases left unmatched: 4. The CDR3 consists of 15 residues. The germline gives CDR1 MRHNA, CDR2 SNTAGT. CDR3 region: CASSVLAGVTGELFF. Here the CDR3 DNA reads TGTGCCAGCAGTGTGCTAGCGGGAGTTACCGGGGAGCTGTTTTTT.

The sample holds one count of this clone. This chain links TRBV10-3 with TRBJ2-3; no clear D. V was cut by 6 bases and J by 0 bases, with 7 bases left in between. Germline V gives CDR1 ENHRY, CDR2 SYGVKD. The CDR3 totals 13 residues. CDR3 residues: CAIRRLSTDTQYF. Here the CDR3 DNA reads TGTGCCATCAGGAGATTAAGCACAGATACGCAGTATTTT.

The chain recombines TRBV9 with TRBJ2-2; 7 nucleotides match TRBD1. The ends lost 4 bases at V and 1 base at J; junction bases unmatched: 7. The CDR3 is made up of 16 amino acids. Germline CDR1 SGDLS, CDR2 YYNGEE. CDR3 bases: TGTGCCAGCAGCTCCCGGACAGGCTGGAACACCGGGGAGCTGTTTTTT. Amino acids: CASSSRTGWNTGELFF.

The chain recombines TRBV28 with TRBJ1-1; 10 bases agree with TRBD1. Germline V lookup: CDR1 MDHEN, CDR2 SYDVKM. The CDR3 spans 14 residues. The trim removed 8 bases at V and 2 bases at J, leaving 5 bases unmatched. CDR3 protein: CASEDRGLNTEAFF. The CDR3 bases are TGTGCCAGCGAAGACAGGGGGCTAAACACTGAAGCTTTCTTT.

The V gene is TRBV7-3, the J gene TRBJ2-6; possibly TRBD1 for D (6 bases). Trimming removed 5 bases at V and 2 bases at J, with 10 bases between. Germline V gives CDR1 SGHTA, CDR2 FQGTGA. The CDR3 contains 15 residues. The CDR3 here is CASSIQGAGANVLTF. The CDR3 nucleotides read TGTGCCAGCAGCATACAGGGTGCTGGGGCCAACGTCCTGACTTTC.

As for this clone: At one boundary the junction diverges from the germline segment, which might be a read error. The same CDR3 can be traced to other DNA sequences in this sample. The chain couples TRBV5-1 to TRBJ1-1; D remains ambiguous. The CDR3 runs 14 residues. CDR1 SGHRS and CDR2 YFSETQ come from the germline V gene. The CDR3 here is CASSRDSSNTEAFF. CDR3 sequence (DNA): TGCGCCAGCAGTCGCGACTCCTCGAACACTGAGGCTTTCTTT.

This sequence joins TRBV27 and TRBJ1-5, with unresolved D. This CDR3 is built from 13 residues. CDR1 MNHEY and CDR2 SMNVEV come from the germline V gene (reference sequence). V was shortened by 6 bases and J by 6 bases, with 12 bases between the two germline ends. CDR3 in amino acids: CASRLSGSQPQHF. Written as DNA, the CDR3 is TGTGCCAGCAGACTAAGTGGGTCTCAGCCCCAGCATTTT.

This rearrangement joins TRBV6-5 to TRBJ2-1; 7 bases fit TRBD1. With V trimmed by 6 bases and J by 4 bases, 6 bases remained unmatched. CDR1 MNHEY and CDR2 SVGAGI come from the germline V gene. The length of the CDR3 is 14 residues. As DNA, the CDR3 is TGTGCCAGCAGAAGGGACAGCCTGTACAATGAGCAGTTCTTC. Translated: CASRRDSLYNEQFF.

The V call is TRBV5-1, the J call TRBJ1-2; D perhaps matches TRBD1 (6 bases). CDR3 size: 15 residues. V lost 0 bases and J 2 bases, leaving 11 bases between the germline ends. Germline V gene sequence: CDR1 SGHRS, CDR2 YFSETQ. CDR3 nucleotide sequence: TGCGCCAGCAGCTTGGCTCAGGGGAACAACTATGGCTACACCTTC. It specifies CASSLAQGNNYGYTF. Drawing the rest from reference TRBV5-1 and TRBJ1-2, the complete variable domain is KAGVTQTPRYLIKTRGQQVTLSCSPISGHRSVSWYQQTPGQGLQFLFEYFSETQRNKGNFPGRFSGRQFSNSRSEMNVSTLELGDSALYLCASSLAQGNNYGYTFGSGTRLTVV.

The V gene is TRBV27, the J gene TRBJ2-7; TRBD1 matches at 9 bases. V was pared by 6 bases and J by 2 bases, with 2 bases of the junction left unmatched. The V gene's germline CDR1 is MNHEY and CDR2 SMNVEV (reference sequence). This CDR3 comprises 13 residues. In DNA, the CDR3 is TGTGCCAGCAGAAGGACAGGGGCCTACGAGCAGTACTTC. Amino acids: CASRRTGAYEQYF.

A few counts support this clone. This sequence joins TRBV5-4 and TRBJ2-6; no clear D gene. Germline V lookup: CDR1 SGHNT, CDR2 YYREEE (reference sequence). Trimming left V 7 bases short and J 1 base short, with 9 bases between. The CDR3 spans 14 residues. The DNA of the CDR3 is TGTGCCAGCGGATTGACTTCTGGGGCCAACGTCCTGACTTTC. It encodes CASGLTSGANVLTF.

The genes are TRBV19 and TRBJ2-5, with TRBD1 matching 10 bases. The CDR3 length is 18 residues. The V gene end was trimmed by 0 bases and the J gene end by 5 bases; junction bases not matched to a gene: 12. Germline CDR1 LNHDA, CDR2 SQIVND (reference sequence). CDR3 in DNA: TGTGCCAGTAGTATAGAAGGTGCGGCGACAGGGGGCATGGAGACCCAGTACTTC. It translates to CASSIEGAATGGMETQYF.

The V call is TRBV5-1, the J call TRBJ1-6, with a weak D call TRBD1 (5 bases). CDR3 length: 15 amino acids. With 4 bases removed from V and 7 bases from J, the gap between germline ends came to 15 bases. Germline V gene data show CDR1 as SGHRS and CDR2 as YFSETQ. The CDR3 DNA reads as TGCGCCAGCAGCCCTTTGGGGGGAGAGAATTCACCCCTCCACTTT. Translating it yields CASSPLGGENSPLHF.

This chain joins TRBV7-2 and TRBJ2-3; the match to TRBD1 covers 8 bases. V lost 5 bases to trimming and J lost 2 bases; unmatched junction nucleotides: 6. The germline CDR1 and CDR2 sequences are SGHTA and FQGNSA. The CDR3 covers 15 residues. For the CDR3, the DNA is TGTGCCAGCAGCGCAGTGACAGGGGCCACAGATACGCAGTATTTT. Protein: CASSAVTGATDTQYF.

The rearrangement uses TRBV4-1 and TRBJ2-7; no definite D call. CDR1 and CDR2 from the germline V gene are MGHRA and YSYEKL. Trimming pared 2 bases from V and 2 bases from J, leaving 10 bases between. This CDR3 has 14 amino acids. The CDR3 here is CASSQPGSTYEQYF. CDR3 sequence (DNA): TGCGCCAGCAGCCAACCTGGCTCGACCTACGAGCAGTACTTC.

The chain recombines TRBV6-5 with TRBJ2-7; 11 nucleotides agree with TRBD1. Germline-derived CDR1 and CDR2 are MNHEY and SVGAGI. This CDR3 region has 14 residues. The V segment lost 6 bases and the J segment 6 bases; nucleotides outside the gene matches: 7. This CDR3 reads CASSLGTGGTEQYF. As DNA, the CDR3 is TGTGCCAGCAGCCTTGGGACAGGGGGTACCGAGCAGTACTTC.